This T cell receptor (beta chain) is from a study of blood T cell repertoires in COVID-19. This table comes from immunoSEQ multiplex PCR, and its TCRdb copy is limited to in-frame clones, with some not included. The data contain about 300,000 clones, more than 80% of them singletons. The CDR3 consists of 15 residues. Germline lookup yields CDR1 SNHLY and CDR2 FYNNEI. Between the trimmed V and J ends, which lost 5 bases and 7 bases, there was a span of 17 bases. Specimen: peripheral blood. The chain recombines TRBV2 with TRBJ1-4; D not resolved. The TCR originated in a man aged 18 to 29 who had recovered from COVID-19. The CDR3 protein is CASSPLDGRGEKLFF. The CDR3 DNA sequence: TGTGCCAGCAGTCCACTGGACGGTCGGGGTGAAAAACTGTTTTTT.